These T cell receptor beta chains were read from a single sample in a study of blood T cell repertoires in COVID-19. Some clones are missing from TCRdb's copy, which holds only in-frame ones; the method was immunoSEQ multiplex PCR. Altogether some 170,000 clones are present, about 88% being singletons, with the ten largest covering roughly a sixth. Sequenced input: peripheral blood. The origin of the receptors is a man aged 55 to 70 with active or convalescent COVID-19. Both conserved end residues are part of each CDR3. D genes are given only for firm matches. A clone size is listed for some rows: how often the clone was seen (once, few, many), or a class if it is expanded.

d_gene: TRBD2; v_gene: TRBV7-7; j_gene: TRBJ2-5; abundance: -; CDR3nt: TGTGCCAGCAGCAAACAAAAAAGCGGGAGAGAGACCCAGTACTTC; CDR3aa: CASSKQKSGRETQYF
d_gene: TRBD1; v_gene: TRBV12-3/TRBV12-4; j_gene: TRBJ1-2; abundance: -; CDR3nt: TGTGCCAGCAGCCGACCGACAGGGTTTGGCTACACCTTC; CDR3aa: CASSRPTGFGYTF
d_gene: -; v_gene: TRBV6-1; j_gene: TRBJ1-1; abundance: few; CDR3nt: TGTGCCAGCAGTGAGACAGGCTATCTCGAAGCTTTCTTT; CDR3aa: CASSETGYLEAFF
d_gene: TRBD1; v_gene: TRBV15; j_gene: TRBJ2-7; abundance: -; CDR3nt: TGTGCCACCAGCAGAGATGGGACAGGGGACTACGAGCAGTACTTC; CDR3aa: CATSRDGTGDYEQYF
d_gene: TRBD2; v_gene: TRBV5-1; j_gene: TRBJ2-7; abundance: -; CDR3nt: TGCGCCAGCAGCTTGGCGGAGGGACTAGCAAGCGAGCAGTACTTC; CDR3aa: CASSLAEGLASEQYF
d_gene: -; v_gene: TRBV29-1; j_gene: TRBJ1-1; abundance: -; CDR3nt: TGCAGCGGCGAACTCATCACCAACACTGAAGCTTTCTTT; CDR3aa: CSGELITNTEAFF
d_gene: -; v_gene: TRBV7-8; j_gene: TRBJ1-5; abundance: once; CDR3nt: TGTGCCAGCAGTCTCAGGGGAAACAATCAGCCCCAGCATTTT; CDR3aa: CASSLRGNNQPQHF
d_gene: -; v_gene: TRBV5-1; j_gene: TRBJ1-1; abundance: -; CDR3nt: TGCGCCAGCAGCTTGGAAACAGGGCCTAGCACTGAAGCTTTCTTT; CDR3aa: CASSLETGPSTEAFF
d_gene: -; v_gene: TRBV3-1/TRBV3-2; j_gene: TRBJ1-1; abundance: -; CDR3nt: TGTGCCAGCAGCCAAGCCGAGGGAGGGGGGCCGAACACTGAAGCTTTCTTT; CDR3aa: CASSQAEGGGPNTEAFF
d_gene: TRBD1; v_gene: TRBV3-1/TRBV3-2; j_gene: TRBJ1-2; abundance: -; CDR3nt: TGTGCCAGCAGTATTTCCGAAGTAACAGGGGGCTATGGCTACACCTTC; CDR3aa: CASSISEVTGGYGYTF
d_gene: -; v_gene: TRBV4-1; j_gene: TRBJ1-4; abundance: -; CDR3nt: TGCGCCAGCAGCCTGCAGGGGTTTAATGAAAAACTGTTTTTT; CDR3aa: CASSLQGFNEKLFF
d_gene: TRBD1; v_gene: TRBV4-1; j_gene: TRBJ1-2; abundance: -; CDR3nt: TGCGCCAGCAGTCCGGGACAGGGGCGTCGTGCGTCGTGGGGCTACACCTTC; CDR3aa: CASSPGQGRRASWGYTF
d_gene: -; v_gene: TRBV2; j_gene: TRBJ1-5; abundance: few; CDR3nt: TGTGCCAGCAGTGAAAGAGGGTACCGGGGGAGCAATCAGCCCCAGCATTTT; CDR3aa: CASSERGYRGSNQPQHF
d_gene: TRBD2; v_gene: TRBV7-2; j_gene: TRBJ2-5; abundance: -; CDR3nt: TGTGCCAGCAGCTTAGCCGGGACTAGCGGCCAAGAGACCCAGTACTTC; CDR3aa: CASSLAGTSGQETQYF
d_gene: -; v_gene: TRBV3-1/TRBV3-2; j_gene: TRBJ1-1; abundance: -; CDR3nt: TGTGCCAGCAGCCAAGCCAGGGAGAACACTGAAGCTTTCTTT; CDR3aa: CASSQARENTEAFF
d_gene: -; v_gene: TRBV24-1; j_gene: TRBJ2-2; abundance: -; CDR3nt: TGTGCCACCAGTAGCCAGGGGACGAACACCGGGGAGCTGTTTTTT; CDR3aa: CATSSQGTNTGELFF
d_gene: -; v_gene: TRBV6-5; j_gene: TRBJ1-5; abundance: -; CDR3nt: TGTGCCAGCAGCCCCGACAGGCCCGATTTTCGGCCCCAGCATTTT; CDR3aa: CASSPDRPDFRPQHF
d_gene: TRBD1; v_gene: TRBV5-8; j_gene: TRBJ1-1; abundance: few; CDR3nt: TGTGCCAGCAGCATTCAGGGACAGGGGGACACTGAAGCTTTCTTT; CDR3aa: CASSIQGQGDTEAFF